Listed below are T cell receptor gamma chains from one sample, sequenced in a study of gamma-delta T cells after stem cell transplantation. TCRdb reprocessed the RT-PCR reads through CATT. Among thousands of gamma-chain clones listed, 4.5% to 6% were seen once. The sequenced material came from gamma-delta T cells. These receptor sequences come from a human donor. It is not recorded whose cells these are; they may come from a transplant donor. Each CDR3 is given with its conserved first and last residue. Only part of the rows carry a size: once, few, many, or a class if the clone is expanded.

size: medium-sized
J: TRGJ1/TRGJ2
V: TRGV2
DNA: TGTGCCACCTGGTATTATAAGAAACTCTTT
CDR3: CATWYYKKLF

size: few
J: TRGJ1/TRGJ2
V: TRGV5
DNA: TGTGCCACCTGGGACAGTCCCCAGGCGTGGAAGAAACTCTTT
CDR3: CATWDSPQAWKKLF

size: medium-sized
J: TRGJ1/TRGJ2
V: TRGV9
DNA: TGTGCCTTGTGGGAGGTGAATAAGTCTCATTATAAGAAACTCTTT
CDR3: CALWEVNKSHYKKLF

size: .
J: TRGJ1/TRGJ2
V: TRGV9
DNA: TGTGCCTTGTGGGAGGCCCTTAAGAAACTCTTT
CDR3: CALWEALKKLF

size: large
J: TRGJ1/TRGJ2
V: TRGV9
DNA: TGTGCCTTGTGGGAGGCAAATAAGAAACTCTTT
CDR3: CALWEANKKLF

size: medium-sized
J: TRGJP2
V: TRGV2
DNA: TGTGCCACCTGGGACGGGCCAAAGGCCCTCGTTTCATATAGTAGTGATTGGATCAAGACGTTT
CDR3: CATWDGPKALVSYSSDWIKTF

size: .
J: TRGJP
V: TRGV9
DNA: TGTGCCTTGTGGGAGATCGGGCAAGAGTTGGGCAAAAAAATCAAGGTATTC
CDR3: CALWEIGQELGKKIKVF

size: .
J: TRGJP1
V: TRGV2
DNA: TGTGCCACCTGGGACGGGCCGGTCACTGGTTGGTTCAAGATATTT
CDR3: CATWDGPVTGWFKIF

size: medium-sized
J: TRGJP
V: TRGV9
DNA: TGTGCCTTGTGGGAGGTTACCCAGTTGGGCAAAAAAATCAAGGTATTT
CDR3: CALWEVTQLGKKIKVF

size: .
J: TRGJ1/TRGJ2
V: TRGV9
DNA: TGTGCCTTGTGGGAGAATCGTGGGTATTATAAGAAACTCTTT
CDR3: CALWENRGYYKKLF

size: few
J: TRGJ1/TRGJ2
V: TRGV9
DNA: TGTGCCTTGTGGGAGTATCGCAAGAAACTCTTT
CDR3: CALWEYRKKLF

size: medium-sized
J: TRGJP1
V: TRGV4
DNA: TGTGCCACCTGGGATGGGGAGCATACCACTGGTTGGTTCAAGATATTT
CDR3: CATWDGEHTTGWFKIF

size: few
J: TRGJP
V: TRGV9
DNA: TGTGCCTTGTGGGAAAAACGGCCTTGGTTGTTGGGCAAAAAAATCAAGGTATTT
CDR3: CALWEKRPWLLGKKIKVF

size: .
J: TRGJP
V: TRGV9
DNA: TGTGCCTTGTGGTTGGGCAAAAAAATCAAGGTATTT
CDR3: CALWLGKKIKVF

size: few
J: TRGJP
V: TRGV9
DNA: TGTGCCCACGAGAAGGCCTTAGGGTTGGGCAAAAAAATCAAGGTATTT
CDR3: CAHEKALGLGKKIKVF

size: few
J: TRGJ1/TRGJ2
V: TRGV2
DNA: TGTGCCACCTGGGACGGGAGTTATAAGAAACTCTTT
CDR3: CATWDGSYKKLF

size: few
J: TRGJ1/TRGJ2
V: TRGV9
DNA: TGTGCCTTGTGGGTCTCTTATTATAAGAAACTCTTT
CDR3: CALWVSYYKKLF

size: few
J: TRGJ1/TRGJ2
V: TRGV3
DNA: TGTGCCACCTGGGACAGGCCACTGCCCGATTATTATAAGAAACTCTTT
CDR3: CATWDRPLPDYYKKLF

size: few
J: TRGJP
V: TRGV9
DNA: TGTGCCTTGTGGGGTGGGTTGGGCAAAAAAATCAAGGTATTT
CDR3: CALWGGLGKKIKVF

size: .
J: TRGJP
V: TRGV9
DNA: TGTGCCTTACAAGAGTTGGGCAAAAAAATCAAGGTATTT
CDR3: CALQELGKKIKVF

size: medium-sized
J: TRGJ1/TRGJ2
V: TRGV9
DNA: TGTGCCTTGTGGGAGGCAAAGAAACTCTTT
CDR3: CALWEAKKLF

size: .
J: TRGJ1/TRGJ2
V: TRGV8
DNA: TGTGCCACCTGGGAGGATTTGATTAGCTATAAGAAACTCTTT
CDR3: CATWEDLISYKKLF

size: few
J: TRGJP
V: TRGV9
DNA: TGTGCCTTGTGGGAGGTGGGCAAAAAAATCAAGGTATTT
CDR3: CALWEVGKKIKVF

size: .
J: TRGJP
V: TRGV9
DNA: TGTGCCTTGTGGGAGGTGCGAGGGGAGTTGGGCAAAAAAATCAAGGTATTT
CDR3: CALWEVRGELGKKIKVF

size: .
J: TRGJ1/TRGJ2
V: TRGV2
DNA: TGTGCCACCTGGGACGGGCGGGTGAAACTCTTT
CDR3: CATWDGRVKLF

size: .
J: TRGJP
V: TRGV9
DNA: TGTGCCTTGTGGGAGGTGCGAGTTTGGGAAGAGTTGGGCAAAAAAATCAAGGTATTT
CDR3: CALWEVRVWEELGKKIKVF

size: medium-sized
J: TRGJ1/TRGJ2
V: TRGV9
DNA: TGTGCCTTGTGGGAGGGCCGGGAACATCTCTTT
CDR3: CALWEGREHLF

size: .
J: TRGJ1/TRGJ2
V: TRGV3
DNA: TGTGCCACCTGGGACGGGCCAGATATGAGGAAACTCTTT
CDR3: CATWDGPDMRKLF

size: medium-sized
J: TRGJ1/TRGJ2
V: TRGV9
DNA: TGTGCCTTGTGGGAGGCCCAGCCGAATTATTATAAGAAACTCTTT
CDR3: CALWEAQPNYYKKLF

size: .
J: TRGJP
V: TRGV9
DNA: TGTGCCTTGTGGGAGGTCTCGGGCAAAAAAATCAAGGTATTT
CDR3: CALWEVSGKKIKVF